The sequence of this T cell receptor (beta chain) was determined in a study of blood T cell repertoires in COVID-19. V was cut by 5 bases and J by 4 bases, with 15 bases left in between. The germline CDR1 and CDR2 sequences are SGHRS and YFSETQ. CDR3 length: 14 amino acids. Repertoires were generated with immunoSEQ multiplex PCR, while TCRdb's copy carries only in-frame clones and drops some. The data show under 250,000 clones, around 80% seen once. This clone was picked up a small number of times. The chain recombines TRBV5-1 with TRBJ1-1, with D maybe TRBD1 (6 bases). The sequenced material came from peripheral blood. This sequence originates from a human donor in a cohort sampled during active COVID-19. This CDR3 reads CASSWGGGGTEAFF. For the CDR3, the DNA is TGCGCCAGCAGTTGGGGGGGCGGCGGCACTGAAGCTTTCTTT.